This TCR beta chain emerged from a study of shared clonotypes between healthy human individuals. Study-wide background: Samples came from a couple of female and three male donors aged 18 to 49.

In regard to this clone: Its antigen is unknown.

Method: immunoSEQ multiplex PCR; TCRdb's copy keeps in-frame clones and lacks some. The sample holds 2,100,000 or so clones, 90% to 97% seen once. Study-wide results and limits: Only a few donors were included, so the genetic and exposure-history diversity represented was limited.

V gave up 3 bases and J gave up 5 bases; unmatched junction bases: 4. Germline V gene lookup returns CDR1 SQVTM and CDR2 ANQGSEA. The CDR3 loop spans 13 amino acids. J is TRBJ1-5 and V is TRBV29-1; 7 nucleotides align to TRBD1. The sequenced sample was naive CD4+ T cells sorted from blood. The subset was: CD45RA+ positively selected. The receptor was derived from a man younger than 35 in good health. The CDR3 reads CSVEVQGDQPQHF. In DNA form, the CDR3 reads TGCAGCGTTGAGGTGCAGGGGGATCAGCCCCAGCATTTT.